The present TCR beta chain was sequenced within a study of cytomegalovirus exposure and HLA in healthy donors. Study conclusions and caveats: Researchers reportedly found TCR beta sequences accurately predicted most subjects' HLA-A and HLA-B alleles. The productive fraction for most TCR beta V segments was about 90% or about 30% in an earlier analysis.

About this clone: Its cognate antigen is unknown.

Trimming shortened V by 2 bases and J by 2 bases, and 16 bases separated the two germline ends. CDR1 and CDR2 from the germline V gene are MDHEN and SYDVKM. The CDR3 is 17 amino acids. The PCR contained 60 Vbeta and 13 Jbeta primers. TCRdb's copy holds only in-frame clones and misses some; the assay was immunoSEQ multiplex PCR. The sample gives about 200,000 clones, roughly 80% of which show up once; 3.5% to 4% is in the top ten. The rearrangement uses TRBV28 and TRBJ2-1, with D perhaps matching TRBD2 (5 bases). The sequenced sample was PBMCs. This TCR derives from a male donor in good health and CMV-seronegative. The CDR3 spells CASSLLRTSPPYNEQFF. In DNA, the CDR3 is TGTGCCAGCAGTTTACTCCGGACTTCACCCCCCTACAATGAGCAGTTCTTC.